This T cell receptor beta chain stems from a study of spatial heterogeneity in lung cancer. The CDR3 covers 13 residues. Germline V gene lookup returns CDR1 SNHLY and CDR2 FYNNEI. Trimming shortened V by 4 bases and J by 0 bases, and 6 bases separated the two germline ends. This clonotype occurred many times. Indicated time point: sample taken at primary tumor resection. One entry per CDR3 protein results from TCRdb running MiXCR on the 5' RACE reads. The table has about 10,000 distinct CDR3 sequences, roughly 3.6% seen once. The source material was PBMCs, sampled at surgery. The chain combines TRBV2 with TRBJ1-1; no definite D call. The source of this sequence is a female donor with early-stage non-small cell lung cancer. This CDR3 reads CASSGLMNTEAFF. CDR3 DNA sequence: TGTGCCAGCAGTGGTTTAATGAACACTGAAGCTTTCTTT.